The 6 T cell receptor beta chains below all came from one sample that was sequenced in a study of blood T cell repertoires in COVID-19. TCRdb's table, derived via immunoSEQ multiplex PCR, lists solely in-frame clones and lacks some. The sample gives tens of thousands of clones, roughly four fifths of which show up once; around 30% is in the top ten. Sequences were obtained from peripheral blood. The receptor source for this set is a human donor in a cohort sampled during active COVID-19.

The rearrangement joins TRBV4-1 to TRBJ2-3; TRBD2 matches at 9 bases. Trimming cost V 4 bases and J 0 bases; bases outside gene matches: 11. The CDR3 runs 18 residues. Germline V gene sequence: CDR1 MGHRA, CDR2 YSYEKL. CDR3 in DNA: TGCGCCAGCAGCCGGAAGCGGGGGGACGACACTAGCACAGATACGCAGTATTTT. Its protein product is CASSRKRGDDTSTDTQYF.

CDR3 in DNA: TGTGCCAGCAGCCTGGGACTAGCGGGACCCTACGAGCAGTACTTC. Residues: CASSLGLAGPYEQYF. The chain combines TRBV7-2 with TRBJ2-7, with 13 bases matching TRBD2. The length of the CDR3 is 15 residues. V trimming: 5 bases; J trimming: 2 bases; junction bases outside the gene matches: 3. Germline V CDR1 and CDR2: SGHTA, FQGNSA.

This sequence joins TRBV3-1 (or the pseudogene TRBV3-2) and TRBJ1-1; TRBD1 might be the D (5 bases). Trimming removed 1 base from V and 7 bases from J, with 13 bases in between. Germline V gene lookup returns CDR1 LGHDT and CDR2 YNNKEL (reference sequence). This CDR3 region has 14 residues. The CDR3 bases are TGTGCCAGCAGCCAAGGGCAGGGTACAGTTGAAGCTTTCTTT. Its protein product is CASSQGQGTVEAFF.

The V and J genes are TRBV28 and TRBJ2-5, with D possibly TRBD1 on 6 matching bases. The CDR3 totals 14 residues. Per the germline V gene, CDR1 is MDHEN and CDR2 is SYDVKM. V was clipped by 2 bases and J by 5 bases, with 12 bases between them. CDR3 in DNA: TGTGCCAGCAGTTTAGGGACACAGGTGGAGACCCAGTACTTC. It specifies CASSLGTQVETQYF.

The chain employs TRBV9 and TRBJ1-2; 10 bases map to TRBD1. The CDR3 loop spans 19 amino acids. CDR1 SGDLS and CDR2 YYNGEE come from the germline V gene. V was clipped by 0 bases and J by 4 bases; unmatched bases: 15. The CDR3 nucleotides read TGTGCCAGCAGCGTAGCTTTTGGGACAGGGGACCTGTTCTCCTATGGCTACACCTTC. Translation gives CASSVAFGTGDLFSYGYTF.

V is TRBV6-5 and J is TRBJ2-2; 9 positions match TRBD1. Germline CDR1 reads MNHEY; CDR2 reads SVGAGI. The CDR3 totals 16 residues. J was trimmed by 5 bases and V by 0 bases; bases with no gene match: 4. The CDR3 is CASSYSTGTGTGELFF. As DNA, the CDR3 is TGTGCCAGCAGTTACTCTACCGGGACAGGGACCGGGGAGCTGTTTTTT.